This entry lists 29 T cell receptor beta chains sequenced from one sample in a study of shared clonotypes between healthy human individuals (dated by TCRdb to about 2020). Libraries were constructed by the immunoSEQ multiplex PCR assay. The source is immuneACCESS, and TCRdb retained only in-frame sequences with V and J called. Part of the clones is not carried over; for the studies checked, unresolved V genes explain less than half of this, and the remainder is unexplained. This sample lists some 2,500,000 clones; approximately 90% were detected once. The ten largest account for 0.3% to 0.45% of the sample. Input material: naive CD4+ T cells from PBMCs. Per the publication, the cell subset or site label means: CD45RA+ positively selected. These receptor sequences come from a man aged 18-30 years in good health. Some clones in this sample may be carry-over from other donors' samples.

Worth noting for this clone: Within the sample, other DNA sequences also encode this same CDR3. The J gene is TRBJ1-2, the V gene TRBV5-1; D gene uncertain. The CDR3 totals 13 residues. The germline CDR1 and CDR2 sequences are SGHRS and YFSETQ. With 3 bases removed from V and 4 bases from J, the gap between germline ends came to 10 bases. This chain's CDR3 is CASSSEGGYGYTF. The CDR3 DNA is TGCGCCAGCAGCTCTGAGGGTGGCTATGGCTACACCTTC.

The chain is built from TRBV9 and TRBJ2-5; no reliable D call. V lost 0 bases to trimming and J lost 5 bases, with 20 bases between them. This CDR3 has 17 residues. Per germline, CDR1 SGDLS and CDR2 YYNGEE. CDR3 sequence (DNA): TGTGCCAGCAGCGTAGCCCGAAATCGAATCCAACGGGAGACCCAGTACTTC. This gives the protein CASSVARNRIQRETQYF.

V is TRBV5-6 and J is TRBJ2-7; perhaps TRBD1 as D (7 bases). The CDR3 runs 14 residues. Germline V lookup: CDR1 SGHDT, CDR2 YYEEEE. V shed 4 bases and J shed 2 bases, with 13 bases lying between them. The CDR3 bases are TGTGCCAGCAGCGCGGGACAGCCCCCCTACGAGCAGTACTTC. Encoded protein: CASSAGQPPYEQYF. The whole variable domain, remainder taken from reference TRBV5-6 and TRBJ2-7, is DAGVTQSPTHLIKTRGQQVTLRCSPKSGHDTVSWYQQALGQGPQFIFQYYEEEERQRGNFPDRFSGHQFPNYSSELNVNALLLGDSALYLCASSAGQPPYEQYFGPGTRLTVT.

This clone was observed a single time. The DNA for the CDR3 is TGTGCCAGTAGTATGGGACTAGCGGGAGGGAAGAGAATCACCGGGGAGCTGTTTTTT. Encoded protein: CASSMGLAGGKRITGELFF. V is TRBV19 and J is TRBJ2-2; TRBD2 matches 16 bases. CDR3 length: 19 residues. CDR1 is LNHDA and CDR2 is SQIVND in the germline V gene (reference sequence). With V trimmed by 3 bases and J by 4 bases, 8 bases remained unmatched.

This chain joins TRBV27 and TRBJ1-5; no clear D gene. V was shortened by 2 bases and J by 0 bases, with 8 bases between the two germline ends. Germline assignment: CDR1 MNHEY and CDR2 SMNVEV (reference sequence). The CDR3 is made up of 15 amino acids. CDR3 coding DNA: TGTGCCAGCAGTTTAAGGCGGGATAGCAATCAGCCCCAGCATTTT. Its protein product is CASSLRRDSNQPQHF.

The chain uses TRBV11-2 and TRBJ2-2, with TRBD1 matching over 9 bases. Germline V gene lookup returns CDR1 SGHAT and CDR2 FQNNGV. J lost 2 bases, V lost 4 bases, and 5 bases had no gene match. CDR3 size: 16 residues. CDR3 protein: CASSSGTGTNTGELFF. CDR3 sequence (DNA): TGTGCCAGCAGCTCCGGGACAGGGACTAACACCGGGGAGCTGTTTTTT.

This chain links TRBV10-3 with TRBJ1-5; tentatively, D is TRBD1 (5 bases). This CDR3 spans 13 amino acids. CDR1 is ENHRY, CDR2 SYGVKD, per germline. The V and J ends lost 7 bases and 4 bases respectively, with 11 bases between them. The CDR3 sequence: CAIKEGWNQPQHF. As DNA, the CDR3 is TGTGCCATCAAGGAGGGGTGGAATCAGCCCCAGCATTTT.

The chain joins TRBV9 to TRBJ2-3; TRBD2 might be the D (5 bases). The germline V gene has CDR1 SGDLS and CDR2 YYNGEE. This CDR3 has 16 amino acids. The V gene lost 1 base and the J gene lost 1 base, with 13 bases spanning the gap. The CDR3 DNA reads as TGTGCCAGCAGCGTAAGAGAGGGCGCGGGCACAGATACGCAGTATTTT. Translated: CASSVREGAGTDTQYF. The full variable domain, its missing parts supplied by reference TRBV9 and TRBJ2-3, is DSGVTQTPKHLITATGQRVTLRCSPRSGDLSVYWYQQSLDQGLQFLIQYYNGEERAKGNILERFSAQQFPDLHSELNLSSLELGDSALYFCASSVREGAGTDTQYFGPGTRLTVL.

The chain links TRBV5-4 to TRBJ2-3; possible D gene TRBD1, 5 bases. V was pared by 1 base and J by 7 bases, with 19 bases between. The CDR3 runs to 16 residues. Germline values: CDR1 SGHNT, CDR2 YYREEE (reference sequence). The CDR3 nucleotides are TGTGCCAGCAGCTTGTTGCCAGGACATGGGTCAAATACGCAGTATTTT. Encoded protein: CASSLLPGHGSNTQYF.

The chain links TRBV6-1 to TRBJ2-7, with 7 bases matching TRBD1. V lost 5 bases and J lost 2; bases outside the gene matches: 9. In germline, CDR1 is MNHNS, CDR2 SASEGT. This CDR3 spans 15 amino acids. CDR3 DNA: TGTGCCAGCAGTCCCTGGGTGGGACAGACCTACGAGCAGTACTTC. It specifies CASSPWVGQTYEQYF.

This chain joins TRBV9 and TRBJ1-5; D is unclear. Germline V gene data show CDR1 as SGDLS and CDR2 as YYNGEE. Trimming shortened V by 0 bases and J by 9 bases, and 7 bases separated the two germline ends. The CDR3 is made up of 12 amino acids. The CDR3 DNA follows: TGTGCCAGCAGCGTAGGTTCGGGGCCCCAGCATTTT. Its translation: CASSVGSGPQHF.

The V gene is TRBV27, the J gene TRBJ2-4, with TRBD1 matching 7 bases. Trimming removed 3 bases from V and 11 bases from J; junction bases left unmatched: 10. The germline gives CDR1 MNHEY, CDR2 SMNVEV (reference sequence). CDR3 length: 14 residues. CDR3 protein: CASSFGRGQPLQYF. The CDR3 nucleotides read TGTGCCAGCAGTTTTGGAAGGGGACAGCCACTTCAGTACTTC.

This chain joins TRBV7-9 and TRBJ2-5; perhaps TRBD2 as D (5 bases). CDR1 SEHNR and CDR2 FQNEAQ come from the germline V gene (reference sequence). Trimming took off 6 bases at V and 4 bases at J, with 15 bases between the two ends. This CDR3 has 14 residues. The CDR3 DNA is TGTGCCAGCAGTCTTACATCGGGAACAGAGACCCAGTACTTC. Translated: CASSLTSGTETQYF. Full variable domain (rest looked up from reference TRBV7-9 and TRBJ2-5): DTGVSQNPRHKITKRGQNVTFRCDPISEHNRLYWYRQTLGQGPEFLTYFQNEAQLEKSRLLSDRFSAERPKGSFSTLEIQRTEQGDSAMYLCASSLTSGTETQYFGPGTRLLVL.

V is TRBV7-3 and J is TRBJ2-2; 7 nucleotides match TRBD1. V was clipped by 2 bases and J by 4 bases; unmatched bases: 4. This CDR3 has 15 amino acids. In germline, CDR1 is SGHTA, CDR2 FQGTGA. The CDR3 DNA reads as TGTGCCAGCAGCTTAGGCAACAGGGGCACCGGGGAGCTGTTTTTT. Translating it yields CASSLGNRGTGELFF.

CDR3 in DNA: TGTGCCACGGAAGATTCGGTGACCAAAAACATTCAGTACTTC. Translating gives CATEDSVTKNIQYF. The rearrangement links TRBV28 to TRBJ2-4, with unresolved D. The CDR3 has 14 residues. V lost 10 bases to trimming and J lost 2 bases, with 15 bases between them. The V gene's germline CDR1 is MDHEN and CDR2 SYDVKM. Full variable domain (remainder filled in from reference TRBV28 and TRBJ2-4): DVKVTQSSRYLVKRTGEKVFLECVQDMDHENMFWYRQDPGLGLRLIYFSYDVKMKEKGDIPEGYSVSREKKERFSLILESASTNQTSMYLCATEDSVTKNIQYFGAGTRLSVL.

J is TRBJ2-2 and V is TRBV4-1, with 14 nucleotides matching TRBD2. The CDR3 loop spans 19 amino acids. V lost 4 bases and J lost 4; bases outside the gene matches: 11. Germline lookup yields CDR1 MGHRA and CDR2 YSYEKL. Here the CDR3 reads CASSPNRLAGGPGTGELFF. The CDR3 DNA sequence: TGCGCCAGCAGCCCAAACCGACTAGCGGGAGGGCCGGGCACCGGGGAGCTGTTTTTT.

This chain connects TRBV18 to TRBJ2-7; D remains ambiguous. V lost 6 bases and J 6 bases, leaving 12 bases between the germline ends. CDR3 length: 12 residues. Germline V CDR1 and CDR2: KGHSH, LQKENI. The CDR3 sequence: CASSGWIGEQYF. In DNA form, the CDR3 reads TGTGCCAGCTCGGGATGGATAGGCGAGCAGTACTTC. The full variable domain, completed using reference TRBV18 and TRBJ2-7, is NAGVMQNPRHLVRRRGQEARLRCSPMKGHSHVYWYRQLPEEGLKFMVYLQKENIIDESGMPKERFSAEFPKEGPSILRIQQVVRGDSAAYFCASSGWIGEQYFGPGTRLTVT.

The J gene is TRBJ1-1, the V gene TRBV7-9; possible D gene TRBD1, 5 bases. The CDR3 is 13 amino acids. Per the germline V gene, CDR1 is SEHNR and CDR2 is FQNEAQ (reference sequence). Trimming cost V 2 bases and J 6 bases, with 10 bases left between them. CDR3 amino acids: CASSLQGTAEAFF. The DNA for the CDR3 is TGTGCCAGCAGCTTACAAGGGACTGCTGAAGCTTTCTTT.

The chain has TRBV7-2 and TRBJ2-1; no reliable D call. Trimming removed 5 bases from V and 8 bases from J, with 13 bases in between. Germline V gene data show CDR1 as SGHTA and CDR2 as FQGNSA. This CDR3 has 13 residues. CDR3 amino acids: CASSLGPRDEQFF. The CDR3 nucleotides read TGTGCCAGCAGCCTAGGTCCTCGGGATGAGCAGTTCTTC.

The chain employs TRBV7-3 and TRBJ2-7, with D possibly being TRBD1 (6 bases). V shed 0 bases and J shed 0 bases, with 15 bases lying between them. This CDR3 spans 17 amino acids. Germline loops: CDR1 SGHTA, CDR2 FQGTGA. The CDR3 DNA reads as TGTGCCAGCAGCTTAACAGGGGGTGTCAGGAGCTCCTACGAGCAGTACTTC. It encodes CASSLTGGVRSSYEQYF.

The chain recombines TRBV19 with TRBJ2-7; the D call may be TRBD1 or TRBD2 (6 bases each). The CDR3 has 14 residues. Trimming pared 6 bases from V and 1 base from J, leaving 13 bases between. From germline, CDR1 is LNHDA and CDR2 SQIVND (reference sequence). The CDR3 DNA follows: TGTGCCAGTAGCCTCGCGGGACAATCCTACGAGCAGTACTTC. This translates into CASSLAGQSYEQYF.

The chain links TRBV4-2 to TRBJ2-7; D uncertain. Germline values: CDR1 LGHNA, CDR2 YNFKEQ. With 1 base removed from V and 6 bases from J, the gap between germline ends came to 10 bases. The CDR3 spans 13 residues. In DNA, the CDR3 is TGTGCCAGCAGCCAAGTGGCAGGCGGCGAGCAGTACTTC. This sequence encodes CASSQVAGGEQYF.

The rearrangement links TRBV6-4 to TRBJ1-4, with 7 bases lining up with TRBD1. The CDR3 runs to 16 residues. With 5 bases clipped from V and 1 base from J, the junction kept 7 bases outside the gene matches. The germline V gene encodes CDR1 MRHNA and CDR2 SNTAGT. The DNA of the CDR3 is TGTGCCAGCAGTTGCCTCAGACAGGGAACTAATGAAAAACTGTTTTTT. Protein sequence: CASSCLRQGTNEKLFF.

This sequence joins TRBV9 and TRBJ2-7; 9 nucleotides match TRBD1. The V and J ends lost 4 bases and 2 bases, in that order; junction bases with no gene match: 4. The CDR3 runs to 14 residues. Per the germline V gene, CDR1 is SGDLS and CDR2 is YYNGEE. For the CDR3, the DNA is TGTGCCAGCAGCCTAGACAGGGGGGCCTACGAGCAGTACTTC. Protein sequence: CASSLDRGAYEQYF.

The V and J genes are TRBV27 and TRBJ2-7; D not resolved. Between the trimmed V and J ends, which lost 6 bases and 6 bases, there was a span of 18 bases. Germline CDR1 reads MNHEY; CDR2 reads SMNVEV (reference sequence). CDR3 length equals 14 residues. CDR3 amino acids: CASSPDHPLGEQYF. As DNA, the CDR3 is TGTGCCAGCAGCCCGGACCACCCACTTGGCGAGCAGTACTTC.

This chain connects TRBV14 to TRBJ1-1; unclear D gene. The CDR3 is 14 amino acids. The V and J ends lost 6 bases and 6 bases respectively, with 17 bases between them. CDR1 and CDR2 (germline): SGHDN, FVKESK. This CDR3 is CASRRVGGRAEAFF. The CDR3 bases are TGTGCCAGCAGGAGGGTAGGCGGTCGGGCTGAAGCTTTCTTT.

The chain carries TRBV6-5 and TRBJ1-3, with D perhaps matching TRBD1 (5 bases). Germline V gene lookup returns CDR1 MNHEY and CDR2 SVGAGI. The CDR3 contains 14 residues. The V and J ends lost 5 bases and 6 bases respectively, with 14 bases between them. The CDR3 here is CASSTLGRENTIYF. In DNA form, the CDR3 reads TGTGCCAGCAGTACACTGGGACGGGAAAACACCATATATTTT.

The chain carries TRBV5-1 and TRBJ2-1; 12 bases are shared with TRBD2. Germline loops: CDR1 SGHRS, CDR2 YFSETQ. There are 17 residues in the CDR3. J was trimmed by 7 bases and V by 0 bases; bases with no gene match: 8. The DNA for the CDR3 is TGCGCCAGCAGCTTGGCCCTAGCGGGAGGGCCAATAAATGAGCAGTTCTTC. This codes for CASSLALAGGPINEQFF.

This clone was counted a single time. The chain employs TRBV7-8 and TRBJ1-2, with TRBD1 identical over 10 bases. Germline V gene sequence: CDR1 SGHVS, CDR2 FQNEAQ. CDR3 length: 16 residues. J was trimmed by 7 bases and V by 3 bases; bases with no gene match: 11. The CDR3: CASSLNPGTGESGYTF. The CDR3, as DNA: TGTGCCAGCAGCTTGAACCCCGGGACAGGGGAGAGTGGCTACACCTTC.